These 2 T cell receptor beta chains originate from one sample sequenced in a study of T-cell memory formation after mild COVID-19. MiXCR, run by TCRdb on the 5' RACE reads, gives a single entry per CDR3 protein. The data contain over 300,000 distinct CDR3 sequences, roughly 19% of them singletons. The sample was PBMCs or a T cell subset sorted from them (not recorded which). All receptors come from a man younger than 35 who had mild COVID-19 (a few samples of this study predate the infection). Cell type and time point are not known.

This sequence joins TRBV2 and TRBJ2-7; D may be TRBD1 or TRBD2 (5 bases each). The V gene lost 4 bases and the J gene lost 6 bases, with 10 bases spanning the gap. The CDR3 is 12 amino acids. Germline CDR1 and CDR2: SNHLY and FYNNEI. The CDR3 region has the DNA TGTGCCAGCAGTGTTGGGGGAGCCGAGCAGTACTTC. Protein: CASSVGGAEQYF.

The V and J genes are TRBV24-1 and TRBJ1-1, with D uncertain. The CDR3 totals 13 residues. Germline-derived CDR1 and CDR2 are KGHDR and SFDVKD. Trimming shortened V by 4 bases and J by 7 bases, and 12 bases separated the two germline ends. The CDR3 loop reads CATSEGPRGEAFF. Written as DNA, the CDR3 is TGTGCCACCAGTGAAGGGCCCAGAGGTGAAGCTTTCTTT.